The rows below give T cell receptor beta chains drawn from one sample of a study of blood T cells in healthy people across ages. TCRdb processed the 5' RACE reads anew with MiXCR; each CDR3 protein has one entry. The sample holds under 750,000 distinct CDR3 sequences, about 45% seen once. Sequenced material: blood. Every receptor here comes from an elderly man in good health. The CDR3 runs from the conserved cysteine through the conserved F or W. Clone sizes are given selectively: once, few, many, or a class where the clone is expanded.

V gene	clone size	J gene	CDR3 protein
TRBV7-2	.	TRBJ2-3	CASSFTSTGTDTQYF
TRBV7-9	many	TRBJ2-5	CASSRGQETQYF
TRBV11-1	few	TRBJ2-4	CASSLPGPNIQYF
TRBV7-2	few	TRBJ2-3	CASSLERGDTDTQYF
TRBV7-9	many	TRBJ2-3	CASSSTGYPPDTQYF
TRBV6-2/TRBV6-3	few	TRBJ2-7	CASSHYEQYF
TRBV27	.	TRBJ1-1	CASPGWGDTEAFF
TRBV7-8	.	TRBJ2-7	CASSHGRPYEQYF
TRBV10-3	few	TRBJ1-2	CAISREPTNYGYTF
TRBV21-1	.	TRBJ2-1	CTSSPSREGLRNEQFF
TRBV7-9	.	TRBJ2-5	CASRGRGPTLETQYF
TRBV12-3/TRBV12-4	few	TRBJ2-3	CASSSTSGGSSTDTQYF
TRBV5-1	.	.	CASGEGSYQETQYF
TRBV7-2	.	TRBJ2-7	CASSLEWGDYEQYF
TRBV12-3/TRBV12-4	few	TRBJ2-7	CASNTGGNGYEQYF
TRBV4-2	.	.	CASSPSDTTDYNEQYF
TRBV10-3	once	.	CTISEDGETQYF
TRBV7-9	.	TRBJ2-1	CASSGGFGNSYNEQFF
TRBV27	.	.	CASSKSPGTGGVEQYF
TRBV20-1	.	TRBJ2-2	CSALGLSNTGELFF
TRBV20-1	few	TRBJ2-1	CSAEGLAGGWNEQFF
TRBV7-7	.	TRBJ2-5	CASSRGLRQETQYF
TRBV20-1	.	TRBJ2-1	CSAIASGFDGEQFF
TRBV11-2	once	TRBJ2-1	CASSHRQGYNEQFF
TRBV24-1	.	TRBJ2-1	CATSDLVAGGSEEQFF
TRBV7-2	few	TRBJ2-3	CASSPRDRGRTDTQYF
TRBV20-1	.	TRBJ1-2	CSAALTDYGYTF
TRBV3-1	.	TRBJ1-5	CASSAGTGHQPQHF
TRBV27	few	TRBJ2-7	CASSLGPGESYEQYF
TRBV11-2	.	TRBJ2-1	CASSSGQLSFF
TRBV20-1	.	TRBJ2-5	CSARLSGSSQETQYF
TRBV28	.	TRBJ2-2	CASTPGTGKMGTGELFF
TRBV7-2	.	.	CASLEWASGRAGYEQYF
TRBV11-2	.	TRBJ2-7	CASSLGGGWEQYF
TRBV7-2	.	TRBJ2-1	CASSRSSSSYNEQFF
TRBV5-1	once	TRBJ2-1	CASGLAGAGSYNEQFF
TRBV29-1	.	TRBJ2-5	CSVEAIMGRGETQYF
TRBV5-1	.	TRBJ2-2	CASSPLGQSTGELFF
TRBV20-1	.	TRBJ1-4	CSAVTGGVTNEKLFF